This TCR beta chain appears in the sequencing data of a study of blood T cells in healthy people across ages. This clonotype was seen many times. Primed by a sample-barcoded 5' primer and a J-beta primer mix, a second PCR proceeded for roughly 6 to 12 cycles. TCRdb used MiXCR to reprocess the 5' RACE reads, holding one entry per CDR3 protein. The sample has about 930,000 distinct CDR3 sequences; 25% to 35% are singletons. CDR3 length: 13 amino acids. V was shortened by 2 bases and J by 1 base, with 6 bases between the two germline ends. CDR1 and CDR2 (germline): MNHNY, SVGAGI (reference sequence). The data were also submitted as part of a second study, on T cells of mothers and their children. As that study records: Reads recorded for TCR beta CDR3 numbered over 9 million per mother and approximately 2.9 million per child.

This clonotype originated in a woman aged 40 to 49 in good health. The chain combines TRBV6-6 with TRBJ2-7; D gene uncertain. Sequencing used blood. CDR3 loop: CASSYPGSYEQYF. The CDR3 coding sequence is TGTGCCAGCAGTTACCCCGGATCCTACGAGCAGTACTTC.